The source of this T cell receptor (beta chain) is a study of T cell responses to AZD1222 COVID-19 vaccine. Germline CDR1 reads WSHSY; CDR2 reads SAAADI. Trimming removed 7 bases at V and 2 bases at J, with 15 bases between. This CDR3 region has 15 residues. TCRdb's table, derived via immunoSEQ multiplex PCR, lists solely in-frame clones and lacks some. This repertoire shows roughly 98,000 clones, about 88% found once; its top ten account for about 16%. Study findings and constraints: No day 14 peak samples; only post-peak repertoires were characterized. Seropositive at baseline were only a handful of AZD1222 recipients. Variant regions that are unmutated are reportedly the target of nearly half of spike-specific TCRs.

Details on this clone: The antigen remains unidentified.

The J gene is TRBJ1-5, the V gene TRBV10-2; D is ambiguous. The source of this sequence is an adult who received the AZD1222 COVID-19 vaccine. Sequencing used peripheral blood, obtained 28 days after the second AZD1222 dose. CDR3 in amino acids: CASKPQMRGNQPQHF. CDR3 coding DNA: TGCGCCAGCAAGCCACAAATGCGGGGCAATCAGCCCCAGCATTTT.